This entry lists 3 T cell receptor beta chains sequenced from one sample in a study of T cells in Graves' hyperthyroidism and ophthalmopathy. Amplification of TCR beta CDR3 regions was performed using RNA transcripts as template. HTBI primers drove first-round RT-PCR of the TCR CDR3. In TCRdb, the multiplex PCR reads were re-called with MiXCR into one record per CDR3 protein. The sample includes some 600,000 distinct CDR3 sequences, over 11% of them seen just once. Source material: blood. The receptors here all came from a woman aged 25 to 39 with Graves' hyperthyroidism that later progressed to Graves' ophthalmopathy.

This clonotype has ten or more counts. The chain combines TRBV24-1 with TRBJ2-1; 7 bases agree with TRBD2. The CDR3 sequence is 17 residues long. Germline V gene sequence: CDR1 KGHDR, CDR2 SFDVKD. V lost 1 base and J lost 7; bases outside the gene matches: 12. The CDR3 DNA is TGTGCCACCAGTGATTTCGGACTAGGCGGTACGGGAAATGAGCAGTTCTTC. Translating gives CATSDFGLGGTGNEQFF.

The gene calls are TRBV28 and TRBJ2-7; D tentatively reads TRBD1 or TRBD2 (5 bases each). The germline gives CDR1 MDHEN, CDR2 SYDVKM. V was cut by 2 bases and J by 6 bases, with 20 bases left in between. The CDR3 totals 16 residues. The CDR3 loop reads CASSLHWGTTLSEQYF. CDR3 nucleotides: TGTGCCAGCAGTTTACACTGGGGGACCACCTTAAGCGAGCAGTACTTC.

This clonotype was recorded at least ten times. At one of its ends the junction is not consistent with the germline gene, which may arise from a read error. The J gene is TRBJ2-1, the V gene TRBV14; 7 bases fit TRBD2. This CDR3 is built from 15 residues. Germline values: CDR1 SGHDN, CDR2 FVKESK. In nucleotides, the CDR3 is TGTGCCAGCAGCCTGTACGGCGGGAGTTACAGTGAGCAGTTCTTC. The encoded protein is CASSLYGGSYSEQFF.